This TCR beta chain was identified in a study of tumor-infiltrating lymphocytes in glioblastoma multiforme. The CDR3 runs to 15 residues. The V gene's germline CDR1 is SGDLS and CDR2 YYNGEE. About this clonotype: At one boundary the junction diverges from the germline segment, which might be a read error.

TCRB libraries came from RNA via three nested multiplex PCR rounds. MiXCR, run by TCRdb on the multiplex PCR reads, gives a single entry per CDR3 protein. The table shows some 9,300 distinct CDR3 sequences, with around two thirds occurring only once. The sample consisted of brain tumor tissue. The chain couples TRBV9 to TRBJ2-1; TRBD2 agrees at 10 bases. The receptor was derived from a male donor with glioblastoma. CDR3 protein: CVSSVALAGYNEQFF. The CDR3 DNA is TGTGTCAGCAGCGTAGCACTAGCGGGGTACAATGAGCAGTTCTTC.